This T cell receptor (beta chain) was sequenced during a study of neurological immune-mediated disorders. This clonotype appeared many times. What it binds is not known. The unsorted libraries were generated from a total of 2 million PBMCs, which had been stored in RNAlater at -80 C. The ends were cut back, 0 bases at V and 4 bases at J, with 9 bases in the middle. The germline CDR1 and CDR2 sequences are SEHNR and FQNEAQ (reference sequence). The CDR3 consists of 14 residues. A single record per CDR3 protein comes from TCRdb applying MiXCR to the 5' RACE reads. The data contain nearly 60,000 distinct CDR3 sequences, roughly 3.5% of them singletons. Broader study findings: The multiple sclerosis repertoire cluster was associated with no clinical or MRI feature.

Sequenced: PBMCs. This clonotype originated in a woman in her twenties or thirties with multiple sclerosis. This chain connects TRBV7-9 to TRBJ2-5; possibly TRBD1 or TRBD2 for D (5 bases each). The CDR3 loop reads CASSLARGVETQYF. Here the CDR3 DNA reads TGTGCCAGCAGCTTAGCAAGGGGAGTAGAGACCCAGTACTTC.